The 26 T cell receptor beta chains below all came from one sample that was sequenced in a study of PD-1 blockade in classical Hodgkin lymphoma. This table comes from immunoSEQ multiplex PCR, and its TCRdb copy is limited to in-frame clones, with some not included. This sample has some 22,000 clones; 80% occur once, and the top ten carry roughly 15%. All the patients suffered relapse after autologous stem cell transplantation, and brentuximab vedotin exposure differed. Sequenced material: peripheral blood mononuclear cells (PBMCs), taken before the second cycle of nivolumab. Receptors were obtained from a human donor with classical Hodgkin lymphoma.

This chain joins TRBV10-3 and TRBJ2-5, with D maybe TRBD1 (5 bases). Germline V lookup: CDR1 ENHRY, CDR2 SYGVKD. The CDR3 sequence is 13 residues long. V dropped 2 bases and J dropped 2 bases, with 6 bases sitting between them. The CDR3 DNA sequence: TGTGCCATCAGTGAGCGACAGCAAGAGACCCAGTACTTC. It translates to CAISERQQETQYF.

The gene calls are TRBV6-5 and TRBJ1-5; tentatively, D is TRBD1 (5 bases). Germline CDR1 and CDR2: MNHEY and SVGAGI. The CDR3 has 15 amino acids. The ends were cut back, 2 bases at V and 5 bases at J, with 13 bases in the middle. In DNA, the CDR3 is TGTGCCAGCAGTTACACATCAGGGACGGATCAGCCCCAGCATTTT. Translation gives CASSYTSGTDQPQHF.

This chain links TRBV19 with TRBJ2-6; 9 bases fit TRBD1. The length of the CDR3 is 15 residues. Trimming removed 5 bases from V and 2 bases from J; junction bases left unmatched: 1. Germline CDR1 is LNHDA and CDR2 is SQIVND (reference sequence). The CDR3 nucleotides read TGTGCCAGTAGTCGACAGGGGGCTGGGGCCAACGTCCTGACTTTC. This translates into CASSRQGAGANVLTF.

This sequence joins TRBV19 and TRBJ1-4, with no clear D. Germline V gives CDR1 LNHDA, CDR2 SQIVND (reference sequence). Deletions cut 8 bases from V and 5 bases from J, with 12 bases between. The CDR3 contains 13 residues. For the CDR3, the DNA is TGTGCCAGTTCCTTCGCTGAGAATGAAAAACTGTTTTTT. It is translated as CASSFAENEKLFF.

The chain has TRBV4-1 and TRBJ1-1, with 8 positions matching TRBD1. The CDR3 spans 15 residues. Unmatched junction bases numbered 14, after V lost 4 bases and J lost 10 bases. CDR1 and CDR2 (germline): MGHRA, YSYEKL. CDR3 DNA sequence: TGCGCCAGCAGCCCGCCGGGACAGGTGACCCATGGAGCTTTCTTT. This gives the protein CASSPPGQVTHGAFF.

This clone was counted a single time. The V and J genes are TRBV6-1 and TRBJ2-7; 8 positions agree with TRBD1. The V gene's germline CDR1 is MNHNS and CDR2 SASEGT. CDR3 length: 13 residues. V trimming: 6 bases; J trimming: 2 bases; junction bases outside the gene matches: 3. The CDR3 bases are TGTGCCAGCAGCCTGACAGGGGCCTACGAGCAGTACGTC. Protein sequence: CASSLTGAYEQYV.

The rearrangement joins TRBV11-2 to TRBJ2-5; D not certain. Germline values: CDR1 SGHAT, CDR2 FQNNGV. The CDR3 runs 18 residues. Trimming pared 5 bases from V and 1 base from J, leaving 23 bases between. CDR3 region: CASSKSWGFSSIQETQYF. The CDR3 DNA sequence: TGTGCCAGCAGCAAATCGTGGGGTTTCAGCTCTATCCAAGAGACCCAGTACTTC.

The V call is TRBV5-1, the J call TRBJ2-1, with 7 bases aligning to TRBD2. The CDR3 loop spans 15 amino acids. The V gene end was trimmed by 6 bases and the J gene end by 6 bases; junction bases not matched to a gene: 12. Germline V gene sequence: CDR1 SGHRS, CDR2 YFSETQ. CDR3 protein: CASTRDYPLGNEQFF. CDR3 bases: TGCGCCAGCACCCGGGACTATCCCTTGGGCAATGAGCAGTTCTTC.

The chain has TRBV30 and TRBJ1-5, with TRBD1 matching 8 bases. The J segment lost 1 base and the V segment lost 1 base, leaving 6 bases of the junction unmatched. Germline V gene data show CDR1 as GTSNPN and CDR2 as SVGIG (reference sequence). This CDR3 is 16 amino acids long. CDR3 region: CAWSESRQGSNQPQHF. Here the CDR3 DNA reads TGTGCCTGGAGTGAAAGCCGACAGGGGAGCAATCAGCCCCAGCATTTT.

V is TRBV6-5 and J is TRBJ2-1; D is unresolved. V lost 0 bases, J lost 9 bases, and 9 bases lay in between. The CDR3 spans 13 residues. Germline-derived CDR1 and CDR2 are MNHEY and SVGAGI. CDR3 protein: CASSYSTSTEQFF. CDR3 DNA: TGTGCCAGCAGTTACTCGACCAGCACTGAGCAGTTCTTC.

The sample holds a few counts of this clone. The chain is built from TRBV30 and TRBJ1-6; D not certain. Germline V gene lookup returns CDR1 GTSNPN and CDR2 SVGIG (reference sequence). The CDR3 sequence is 17 residues long. Deletions cut 0 bases from V and 0 bases from J, with 12 bases between. The CDR3 sequence is CAWSVSVMDSYNSPLHF. The CDR3 DNA follows: TGTGCCTGGAGTGTATCGGTCATGGACTCCTATAATTCACCCCTCCACTTT.

The CDR3 DNA sequence: TGTGCCAGTAGTATCGCTGGAACGAGGGAGCTGTTTTTT. Protein: CASSIAGTRELFF. The chain uses TRBV19 and TRBJ2-2; D gene unclear. The CDR3 covers 13 residues. V shed 3 bases and J shed 9 bases, with 11 bases lying between them. Germline-derived CDR1 and CDR2 are LNHDA and SQIVND (reference sequence).

This sequence joins TRBV19 and TRBJ1-1, with D tentatively TRBD1 (5 bases). Germline CDR1 reads LNHDA; CDR2 reads SQIVND (reference sequence). V was shortened by 5 bases and J by 5 bases, with 9 bases between the two germline ends. The CDR3 consists of 12 residues. CDR3 in amino acids: CASSLEGTEAFF. Here the CDR3 DNA reads TGTGCCAGTAGTCTGGAGGGGACTGAAGCTTTCTTT. The full variable domain, rest sourced from reference TRBV19 and TRBJ1-1, is DGGITQSPKYLFRKEGQNVTLSCEQNLNHDAMYWYRQDPGQGLRLIYYSQIVNDFQKGDIAEGYSVSREKKESFPLTVTSAQKNPTAFYLCASSLEGTEAFFGQGTRLTVV.

V gene TRBV7-2 combines with J gene TRBJ2-7, with 12 bases aligning to TRBD2. Germline V gene sequence: CDR1 SGHTA, CDR2 FQGNSA. The CDR3 is made up of 18 amino acids. V lost 1 base, J lost 2 bases, and 9 bases stayed unmatched. CDR3 region: CASSLDLSASGRAYEQYF. The CDR3 region has the DNA TGTGCCAGCAGCTTAGATTTATCCGCTAGCGGGAGGGCCTACGAGCAGTACTTC.

This clone was seen more than once but under ten times. The gene calls are TRBV6-1 and TRBJ1-1; no clear D. In germline, CDR1 is MNHNS, CDR2 SASEGT. V shed 1 base and J shed 3 bases, with 9 bases lying between them. This CDR3 has 14 amino acids. CDR3 region: CASSEGGFDTEAFF. CDR3 coding DNA: TGTGCCAGCAGTGAAGGAGGGTTTGACACTGAAGCTTTCTTT.

This clone was counted between two and nine times. J is TRBJ2-1 and V is TRBV29-1; TRBD1 matches 8 bases. The CDR3 runs to 14 residues. The junction had 4 bases not matched to a gene; V was cut back by 3 bases and J by 3 bases. The germline gives CDR1 SQVTM, CDR2 ANQGSEA. CDR3 sequence: CSVDGTGLYNEQFF. The CDR3 DNA reads as TGCAGCGTTGACGGGACAGGACTCTACAATGAGCAGTTCTTC.

This chain joins TRBV27 and TRBJ1-6; D is unclear. The germline V and J ends were trimmed by 2 bases and 14 bases, with 19 bases remaining between them. This CDR3 is 15 amino acids long. Germline V gene sequence: CDR1 MNHEY, CDR2 SMNVEV (reference sequence). CDR3 protein: CASSLNSEALWSLHF. The CDR3 coding sequence is TGTGCCAGCAGTTTAAACAGCGAGGCCCTTTGGTCCCTCCACTTT.

The chain joins TRBV6-5 to TRBJ1-2; D perhaps matches TRBD1 (5 bases). There are 12 residues in the CDR3. CDR1 is MNHEY and CDR2 is SVGAGI in the germline V gene. The V end lost 2 bases, the J end lost 6 bases, and 7 bases lay between the germline ends. CDR3 in DNA: TGTGCCAGCAGTTACGGGGCAGATGGCTACACCTTC. Amino acid sequence: CASSYGADGYTF.

This clone was counted a few times. The chain couples TRBV5-6 to TRBJ1-5; the D is unclear. The CDR3 spans 13 residues. Trimming removed 0 bases at V and 5 bases at J, with 6 bases between. CDR1 is SGHDT and CDR2 is YYEEEE in the germline V gene. CDR3 loop: CASSLAPYQPQHF. CDR3 DNA sequence: TGTGCCAGCAGCTTGGCTCCATATCAGCCCCAGCATTTT.

The chain employs TRBV7-9 and TRBJ2-2; 10 positions match TRBD2. CDR3 length equals 19 residues. The germline V gene encodes CDR1 SEHNR and CDR2 FQNEAQ (reference sequence). V shed 1 base, J shed 4 bases, and the junction held 12 bases outside the gene matches. CDR3 amino acids: CASSLGVLVAGGLTGELFF. The CDR3 coding sequence is TGTGCCAGCAGCTTAGGAGTCCTGGTAGCGGGGGGCCTCACCGGGGAGCTGTTTTTT. The full variable domain, rest sourced from reference TRBV7-9 and TRBJ2-2, is DTGVSQNPRHKITKRGQNVTFRCDPISEHNRLYWYRQTLGQGPEFLTYFQNEAQLEKSRLLSDRFSAERPKGSFSTLEIQRTEQGDSAMYLCASSLGVLVAGGLTGELFFGEGSRLTVL.

The chain links TRBV19 to TRBJ2-4; D assignment may be TRBD1 or TRBD2 (6 bases each). CDR1 LNHDA and CDR2 SQIVND come from the germline V gene (reference sequence). This CDR3 has 15 amino acids. V lost 3 bases, J lost 4 bases, and 13 bases lay in between. CDR3 in amino acids: CASSMGGGTKNIQYF. As DNA, the CDR3 is TGTGCCAGTAGTATGGGTGGGGGGACAAAAAACATTCAGTACTTC.

The chain recombines TRBV10-3 with TRBJ2-7, with 9 bases identical to TRBD1. This CDR3 comprises 15 residues. Germline trimming cut 6 bases from V and 4 bases from J; bases unmatched to any gene: 10. The germline V gene encodes CDR1 ENHRY and CDR2 SYGVKD. This CDR3 is CAISINRDRVYEQYF. For the CDR3, the DNA is TGTGCCATCAGCATTAACCGGGACAGGGTGTACGAGCAGTACTTC.

The chain carries TRBV6-1 and TRBJ1-1, with D unresolved. The V end lost 1 base, the J end lost 4 bases, and 10 bases lay between the germline ends. CDR1 and CDR2 from the germline V gene are MNHNS and SASEGT. The CDR3 totals 14 residues. The CDR3 is CASSEGVLGTEAFF. The DNA of the CDR3 is TGTGCCAGCAGTGAAGGGGTTTTAGGCACTGAAGCTTTCTTT.

The chain combines TRBV11-3 with TRBJ2-1, with D perhaps matching TRBD1 or TRBD2 (6 bases each). The germline V gene encodes CDR1 SGHNT and CDR2 YENEEA. The CDR3 length is 14 residues. Trimming left V 8 bases short and J 8 bases short, with 19 bases between. CDR3 nucleotide sequence: TGTGCCAGCCGAGGTAGGGGGGTTATGTATGAGCAGTTCTTC. This codes for CASRGRGVMYEQFF. The full variable domain, in which reference TRBV11-3 and TRBJ2-1 provide the parts outside the CDR3, is EAGVVQSPRYKIIEKKQPVAFWCNPISGHNTLYWYLQNLGQGPELLIRYENEEAVDDSQLPKDRFSAERLKGVDSTLKIQPAELGDSAVYLCASRGRGVMYEQFFGPGTRLTVL.

This chain connects TRBV6-5 to TRBJ1-2; D call uncertain. Germline assignment: CDR1 MNHEY and CDR2 SVGAGI. This CDR3 is 13 amino acids long. V shed 0 bases and J shed 4 bases, with 6 bases lying between them. The CDR3 loop is CASSYSGFYGYTF. The CDR3 DNA sequence: TGTGCCAGCAGTTACTCGGGGTTCTATGGCTACACCTTC.

J is TRBJ1-2 and V is TRBV7-9, with D hard to call. Trimming cost V 1 base and J 5 bases, with 8 bases left between them. The CDR3 sequence is 13 residues long. Germline CDR1 reads SEHNR; CDR2 reads FQNEAQ (reference sequence). The CDR3 sequence is CASSLGAAYGYTF. The CDR3, as DNA: TGTGCCAGCAGCTTAGGGGCAGCATATGGCTACACCTTC.